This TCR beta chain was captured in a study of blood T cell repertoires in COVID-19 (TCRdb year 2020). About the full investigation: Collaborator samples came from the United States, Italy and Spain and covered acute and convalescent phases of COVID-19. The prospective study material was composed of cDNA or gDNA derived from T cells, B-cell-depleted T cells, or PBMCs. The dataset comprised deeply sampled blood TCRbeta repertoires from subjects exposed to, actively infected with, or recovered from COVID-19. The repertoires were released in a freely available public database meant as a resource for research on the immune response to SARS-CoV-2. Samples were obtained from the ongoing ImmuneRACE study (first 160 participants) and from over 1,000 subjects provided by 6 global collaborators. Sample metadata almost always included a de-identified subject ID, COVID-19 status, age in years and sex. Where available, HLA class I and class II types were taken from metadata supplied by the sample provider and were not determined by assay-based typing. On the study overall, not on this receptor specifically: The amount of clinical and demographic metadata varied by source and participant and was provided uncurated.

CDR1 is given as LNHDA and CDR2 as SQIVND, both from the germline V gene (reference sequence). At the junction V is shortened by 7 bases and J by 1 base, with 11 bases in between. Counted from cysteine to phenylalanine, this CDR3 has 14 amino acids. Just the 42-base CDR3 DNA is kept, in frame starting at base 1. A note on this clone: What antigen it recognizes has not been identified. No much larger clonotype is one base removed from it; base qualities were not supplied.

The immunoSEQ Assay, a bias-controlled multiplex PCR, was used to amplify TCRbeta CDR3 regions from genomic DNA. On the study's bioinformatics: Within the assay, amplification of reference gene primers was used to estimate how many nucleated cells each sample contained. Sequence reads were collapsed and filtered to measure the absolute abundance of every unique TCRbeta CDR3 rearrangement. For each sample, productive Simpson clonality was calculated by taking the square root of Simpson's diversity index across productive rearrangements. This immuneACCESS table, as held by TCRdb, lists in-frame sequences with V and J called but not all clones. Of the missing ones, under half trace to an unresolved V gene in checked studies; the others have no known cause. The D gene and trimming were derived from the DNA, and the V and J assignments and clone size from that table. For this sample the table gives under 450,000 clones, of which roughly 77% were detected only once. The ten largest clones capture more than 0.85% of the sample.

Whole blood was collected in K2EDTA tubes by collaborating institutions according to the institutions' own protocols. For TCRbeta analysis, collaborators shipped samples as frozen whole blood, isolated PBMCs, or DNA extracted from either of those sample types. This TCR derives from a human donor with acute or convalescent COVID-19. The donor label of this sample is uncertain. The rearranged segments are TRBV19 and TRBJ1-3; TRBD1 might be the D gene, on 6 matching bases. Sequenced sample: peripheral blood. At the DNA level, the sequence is TGTGCCAGTAACCAGGGGAAATCTGGAAACACCATATATTTT. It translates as CASNQGKSGNTIYF.